Below are 25 T cell receptor beta chains sequenced from a single sample in a study of OX40 agonist ivuxolimab in advanced cancers. Generated by immunoSEQ multiplex PCR, the TCRdb table keeps only in-frame clones and is missing some. The data show more than 45,000 clones, 80% to 90% seen once. The sample here was CD4+ or CD8+ T cells sorted from blood, taken in a trial of the OX40 agonist ivuxolimab. The receptors here all came from an adult with an advanced solid tumor such as melanoma, head and neck, liver or kidney cancer.

This chain connects TRBV18 to TRBJ2-1; D is uncertain. Germline values: CDR1 KGHSH, CDR2 LQKENI. The CDR3 runs to 15 residues. V lost 0 bases and J 0 bases, leaving 6 bases between the germline ends. This CDR3 is CASSPPMGSYNEQFF. Here the CDR3 DNA reads TGTGCCAGCTCACCACCCATGGGCTCCTACAATGAGCAGTTCTTC.

This CDR3 is CASKRDGGSETQYF. The CDR3 coding sequence is TGTGCCAGCAAAAGAGATGGGGGTTCAGAGACCCAGTACTTC. This chain uses TRBV6-6 with TRBJ2-5; D may match TRBD1 or TRBD2 (5 bases each). V dropped 7 bases and J dropped 4 bases, with 16 bases sitting between them. Germline V gene data show CDR1 as MNHNY and CDR2 as SVGAGI (reference sequence). This CDR3 has 14 residues.

A note on this clone: At one of its ends the junction is not consistent with the germline gene, which may arise from a read error. V is TRBV15 and J is TRBJ2-5; D remains unclear. This CDR3 is built from 13 residues. Germline loops: CDR1 LNHNV, CDR2 YYDKDF (reference sequence). CDR3 region: CATSKTDHETQYF. In DNA form, the CDR3 reads TGTGCCACCAGCAAGACGGACCACGAGACCCAGTACTTC.

DNA for the CDR3: TGTGCCAGCAGCTTAACGGGGTCAACGCGTTACGAGCAGTACTTC. Its translation is CASSLTGSTRYEQYF. The chain has TRBV11-1 and TRBJ2-7, with a possible D match to TRBD2 (5 bases). With 2 bases removed from V and 4 bases from J, the gap between germline ends came to 15 bases. The CDR3 runs to 15 residues. Germline CDR1 SGHAT, CDR2 FQDESV (reference sequence). The full variable domain, with the rest looked up from reference TRBV11-1 and TRBJ2-7, is EAEVAQSPRYKITEKSQAVAFWCDPISGHATLYWYRQILGQGPELLVQFQDESVVDDSQLPKDRFSAERLKGVDSTLKIQPAELGDSAMYLCASSLTGSTRYEQYFGPGTRLTVT.

The CDR3 protein is CASKQTGLALEQYF. CDR3 DNA: TGTGCCAGCAAGCAGACCGGTCTAGCCCTGGAGCAGTACTTC. V and J are TRBV6-5 and TRBJ2-7, with D perhaps matching TRBD2 (5 bases). The CDR3 extends over 14 amino acids. Germline V CDR1 and CDR2: MNHEY, SVGAGI. V gave up 7 bases and J gave up 7 bases, with 20 bases separating them.

The chain joins TRBV11-2 to TRBJ1-2; D perhaps matches TRBD1 (5 bases). V gave up 0 bases and J gave up 3 bases, with 17 bases separating them. Germline-derived CDR1 and CDR2 are SGHAT and FQNNGV. This CDR3 contains 17 residues. The CDR3 DNA reads as TGTGCCAGCAGCTTAGAGGACGGGGCAGCTGCCTACTATGGCTACACCTTC. Translating gives CASSLEDGAAAYYGYTF.

The V gene is TRBV9, the J gene TRBJ1-1, with 9 nucleotides matching TRBD1. The trim removed 4 bases at V and 4 bases at J, leaving 11 bases unmatched. Germline-derived CDR1 and CDR2 are SGDLS and YYNGEE. The CDR3 has 16 amino acids. CDR3 region: CASSFVGTGSTTEAFF. The CDR3, as DNA: TGTGCCAGCAGCTTCGTAGGGACAGGGTCTACCACTGAAGCTTTCTTT.

This chain links TRBV7-7 with TRBJ2-6, with D uncertain. The germline V gene has CDR1 SSHAT and CDR2 FNYEAQ (reference sequence). This CDR3 has 16 amino acids. Trimming took off 5 bases at V and 0 bases at J, with 11 bases between the two ends. The CDR3 region has the DNA TGTGCCAGCAGCCCCGCCAGTGCCTCTGGGGCCAACGTCCTGACTTTC. Its translation is CASSPASASGANVLTF.

In this sample, this clone turned up once. The chain combines TRBV7-2 with TRBJ2-1; D possibly corresponds to TRBD2 (7 bases). The CDR3 loop spans 19 amino acids. Trimming left V 2 bases short and J 2 bases short, with 22 bases between. Germline V CDR1 and CDR2: SGHTA, FQGNSA. The CDR3 is CASSLYVIWGGRPYNEQFF. DNA of the CDR3: TGTGCCAGCAGCTTATACGTTATCTGGGGGGGCCGCCCCTACAATGAGCAGTTCTTC.

The rearrangement uses TRBV5-4 and TRBJ2-1, with 8 bases aligning to TRBD2. V lost 4 bases to trimming and J lost 5 bases; unmatched junction nucleotides: 11. Germline CDR1 and CDR2: SGHNT and YYREEE (reference sequence). The CDR3 is made up of 16 amino acids. CDR3 coding DNA: TGTGCCAGCAGCCCGGGGGGGACAAGAGAAAACAATGAGCAGTTCTTC. It is translated as CASSPGGTRENNEQFF. Full variable domain (outside the CDR3, taken from reference TRBV5-4 and TRBJ2-1): ETGVTQSPTHLIKTRGQQVTLRCSSQSGHNTVSWYQQALGQGPQFIFQYYREEENGRGNFPPRFSGLQFPNYSSELNVNALELDDSALYLCASSPGGTRENNEQFFGPGTRLTVL.

This sequence joins TRBV10-3 and TRBJ1-2; 7 bases are a match to TRBD1. CDR3 length: 14 residues. Germline trimming cut 0 bases from V and 4 bases from J; bases unmatched to any gene: 2. Germline V gene data show CDR1 as ENHRY and CDR2 as SYGVKD. The CDR3 region is CAISESGGGYGYTF. In DNA form, the CDR3 reads TGTGCCATCAGTGAGTCAGGGGGCGGCTATGGCTACACCTTC.

This clone has a handful of counts. The chain recombines TRBV7-9 with TRBJ1-2; 9 bases are shared with TRBD1. The CDR3 loop spans 15 amino acids. Trimming took 5 bases from V and 6 from J; bases not matched to a gene: 10. Germline values: CDR1 SEHNR, CDR2 FQNEAQ (reference sequence). The CDR3 loop reads CASSPDGQGRHGYTF. CDR3 sequence (DNA): TGTGCCAGCAGCCCCGATGGACAGGGGCGTCATGGCTACACCTTC.

The chain is built from TRBV6-5 and TRBJ1-5, with D perhaps matching TRBD1 (5 bases). CDR3 length equals 12 residues. Trimming shortened V by 5 bases and J by 9 bases, and 11 bases separated the two germline ends. Germline V gene data show CDR1 as MNHEY and CDR2 as SVGAGI. The CDR3 region is CASSHPQGPQHF. Written as DNA, the CDR3 is TGTGCCAGCAGTCACCCCCAGGGGCCCCAGCATTTT.

This chain connects TRBV10-3 to TRBJ1-2, with 10 bases matching TRBD1. V shed 7 bases and J 2 bases; nucleotides not matched to a gene: 7. This CDR3 region has 15 residues. Germline V CDR1 and CDR2: ENHRY, SYGVKD. The CDR3 reads CAITEGQGVNYGYTF. CDR3 coding DNA: TGTGCCATCACCGAAGGACAGGGGGTGAACTATGGCTACACCTTC.

The chain carries TRBV15 and TRBJ2-3, with TRBD2 matching over 10 bases. CDR1 is LNHNV, CDR2 YYDKDF, per germline (reference sequence). This CDR3 has 16 amino acids. J was trimmed by 5 bases and V by 3 bases; bases with no gene match: 8. The CDR3 loop reads CATSRETSGWVDTQYF. The DNA of the CDR3 is TGTGCCACCAGCAGGGAGACTAGCGGGTGGGTAGATACGCAGTATTTT.

The CDR3 is CASSQGRFRTSGGVSTDTQYF. DNA of the CDR3: TGTGCCAGCAGCCAAGGCCGGTTCCGGACTAGCGGGGGAGTAAGCACAGATACGCAGTATTTT. The chain links TRBV14 to TRBJ2-3; 13 positions agree with TRBD2. The CDR3 runs to 21 residues. With 1 base clipped from V and 0 bases from J, the junction kept 13 bases outside the gene matches. Looked up from germline, CDR1 is SGHDN and CDR2 is FVKESK.

The gene calls are TRBV5-4 and TRBJ2-1; D is undetermined. The CDR3 sequence is 13 residues long. Trimming shortened V by 1 base and J by 6 bases, and 8 bases separated the two germline ends. CDR1 and CDR2 from the germline V gene are SGHNT and YYREEE (reference sequence). The CDR3 sequence is CASSLPIGNEQFF. As DNA, the CDR3 is TGTGCCAGCAGCTTGCCTATAGGCAATGAGCAGTTCTTC.

The rearrangement joins TRBV5-5 to TRBJ1-5; no definite D call. Deletions cut 3 bases from V and 3 bases from J, with 7 bases between. CDR1 and CDR2 (germline): SGHKS, YYEKEE (reference sequence). CDR3 length: 13 residues. The CDR3 spells CASSSPPNQPQHF. CDR3 bases: TGTGCCAGCAGCTCTCCTCCCAATCAGCCCCAGCATTTT.

The chain joins TRBV28 to TRBJ1-3; 7 bases are a match to TRBD1. With 4 bases clipped from V and 3 bases from J, the junction kept 9 bases outside the gene matches. Germline V gives CDR1 MDHEN, CDR2 SYDVKM. The CDR3 has 16 residues. CDR3 sequence reads: CASSSPGQDLGNTIYF. The CDR3 nucleotides read TGTGCCAGCAGTTCCCCCGGACAGGACCTTGGAAACACCATATATTTT.

This clone was seen just once. The chain carries TRBV19 and TRBJ2-1, with TRBD2 matching over 7 bases. Germline lookup yields CDR1 LNHDA and CDR2 SQIVND (reference sequence). The V gene end was trimmed by 2 bases and the J gene end by 6 bases; junction bases not matched to a gene: 7. The CDR3 runs to 15 residues. CDR3 protein: CASSISGTMANEQFF. The CDR3 nucleotides read TGTGCCAGTAGTATAAGCGGGACGATGGCCAATGAGCAGTTCTTC. Combining the CDR3 with reference TRBV19 and TRBJ2-1 gives the whole variable domain DGGITQSPKYLFRKEGQNVTLSCEQNLNHDAMYWYRQDPGQGLRLIYYSQIVNDFQKGDIAEGYSVSREKKESFPLTVTSAQKNPTAFYLCASSISGTMANEQFFGPGTRLTVL.

The V call is TRBV5-6, the J call TRBJ1-2; D not certain. Germline assignment: CDR1 SGHDT and CDR2 YYEEEE. The V end was cut by 1 base, the J end by 2 bases, with 9 bases between. This CDR3 region has 14 residues. The CDR3 DNA reads TGTGCCAGCAGCTTGATTTACGGGAACTATGGCTACACCTTC. Residues: CASSLIYGNYGYTF.

The V gene is TRBV5-1, the J gene TRBJ1-5, with D uncertain. This CDR3 is 14 amino acids long. CDR1 is SGHRS and CDR2 is YFSETQ in the germline V gene. V lost 4 bases to trimming and J lost 4 bases, with 12 bases between them. The CDR3 DNA reads as TGCGCCAGCAGCCTGATCGGGGATAATCAGCCCCAGCATTTT. It yields the protein CASSLIGDNQPQHF.

This chain connects TRBV7-9 to TRBJ1-4, with TRBD1 as a possible D gene (6 bases). The V end lost 5 bases, the J end lost 9 bases, and 22 bases lay between the germline ends. CDR3 length: 16 residues. The germline gives CDR1 SEHNR, CDR2 FQNEAQ (reference sequence). The CDR3 coding sequence is TGTGCCAGCAGCCCAGGGGTAGCAGGGGTTGCACAAAAACTGTTTTTT. It is translated as CASSPGVAGVAQKLFF.

The V and J genes are TRBV19 and TRBJ2-5; 7 positions match TRBD1. J lost 1 base, V lost 4 bases, and 6 bases had no gene match. The CDR3 has 15 residues. Germline V gene lookup returns CDR1 LNHDA and CDR2 SQIVND (reference sequence). CDR3 sequence reads: CASSTLTGTQETQYF. For the CDR3, the DNA is TGTGCCAGTAGTACACTGACAGGGACCCAAGAGACCCAGTACTTC.

This chain uses TRBV7-8 with TRBJ1-5; D ambiguous. The germline V and J ends were trimmed by 6 bases and 4 bases, with 19 bases remaining between them. Germline CDR1 is SGHVS and CDR2 is FQNEAQ. The CDR3 sequence is 16 residues long. The DNA for the CDR3 is TGTGCCAGCAGTATCATGGGTAGCCAACCGAATCAGCCCCAGCATTTT. Residues: CASSIMGSQPNQPQHF.